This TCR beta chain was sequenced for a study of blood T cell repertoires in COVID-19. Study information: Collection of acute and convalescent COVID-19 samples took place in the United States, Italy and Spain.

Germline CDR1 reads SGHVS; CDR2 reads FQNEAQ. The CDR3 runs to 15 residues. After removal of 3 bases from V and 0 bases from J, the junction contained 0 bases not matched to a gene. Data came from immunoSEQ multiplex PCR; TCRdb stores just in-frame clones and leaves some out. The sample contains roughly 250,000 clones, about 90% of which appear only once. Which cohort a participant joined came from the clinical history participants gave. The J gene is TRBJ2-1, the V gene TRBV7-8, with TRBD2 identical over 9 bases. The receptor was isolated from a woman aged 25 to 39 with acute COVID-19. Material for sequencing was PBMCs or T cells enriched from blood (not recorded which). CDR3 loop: CASSFSGSSYNEQFF. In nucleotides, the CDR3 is TGTGCCAGCAGCTTTAGCGGGAGCTCCTACAATGAGCAGTTCTTC. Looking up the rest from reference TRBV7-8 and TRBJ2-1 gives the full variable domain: GAGVSQSPRYKVAKRGQDVALRCDPISGHVSLFWYQQALGQGPEFLTYFQNEAQLDKSGLPSDRFFAERPEGSVSTLKIQRTQQEDSAVYLCASSFSGSSYNEQFFGPGTRLTVL.